This T cell receptor beta chain was sequenced in a study of CD8+CD57+ T cells in acquired aplastic anemia. Study details: Recorded DNA amounts for sorted CD4+ and CD8+ cells had an average of 3.2 ug. On average, healthy donors gave 8.5 million to 14 million reads for CD4+ cells.

The CDR3 totals 12 residues. V lost 0 bases, J lost 10 bases, and 7 bases lay in between. The germline V gene has CDR1 DFQATT and CDR2 SNEGSKA (reference sequence). General study results and limits: There were twenty-nine CD8+ CDR3 sequences that occurred in both patients and controls. Controls and patients did not differ significantly in CD8+ Simpson's diversity.

This clonotype appeared a single time. Antigen specificity is unknown. TCR beta VDJ and CDR3 profiles were obtained from a genomic DNA template. Each CDR3 protein gets one entry after TCRdb re-called the reads with MiXCR. The table has about 42,000 distinct CDR3 sequences, 65% to 70% seen once. Sequencing was carried out using sorted CD4+, CD8+, or CD8+CD57+ T cells (not recorded which) from PBMCs. The receptor's source is a human donor in good health, serving as a control. The gene calls are TRBV20-1 and TRBJ1-6; D remains unclear. The CDR3 sequence is CSARDHRSPLHF. The CDR3 DNA is TGCAGTGCTAGAGATCATCGCTCACCCCTCCACTTT.